A single T cell receptor (beta chain) is shown here with its context. This clone has just a few counts. Its antigen is still unknown. Base qualities are not provided; no much larger clone lies one nucleotide away. Pancreas tissue with chronic pancreatitis was obtained from patients having total pancreatectomy with islet autotransplantation (TPIAT). Included chronic pancreatitis patients had no known history of diabetes. For TCRbeta sequencing, genomic DNA was extracted directly from bulk pancreas tissue, without T cell sorting. Pancreas tissues from patients and organ donors were collected consecutively at two US centers. The data derive from a study of immune characteristics of hereditary and idiopathic chronic pancreatitis. Context from the whole study: The study profiled local pancreatic immune cells and TCRbeta repertoires in hereditary and idiopathic chronic pancreatitis compared with control organ donor pancreases. TCRbeta sequencing covered 4 or 5 control pancreases, roughly 7 hereditary chronic pancreatitis pancreases and roughly six idiopathic chronic pancreatitis pancreases. Minimal in vitro experimental manipulation of pancreas-infiltrating T cells was the reason the gDNA-based approach was selected. The research as a whole found: Among fewer than 15 chronic pancreatitis patients, a positive correlation was found between numbers of productive TCR rearrangements and disease severity scores. Chronic pancreatitis caused by alcohol use was excluded from the study. Both chronic pancreatitis groups showed significantly increased TCRbeta repertoire diversity and reduced clonality versus controls. Patient tissue was available only at the time of TPIAT, so disease duration differences may have influenced immune findings. Vbeta-Jbeta gene family usage, including TRBV10, TRBV19, TRBV23 and TRBV5, differed between hereditary and idiopathic chronic pancreatitis.

From the cysteine through the phenylalanine, the CDR3 covers 12 amino acids. CDR3 DNA is the only sequence kept; it has 36 bases, read in frame from the first base. According to the germline V gene, CDR1 reads SNHLY and CDR2 reads FYNNEI. Trimming takes 3 bases from V and 11 bases from J, and the germline ends sit 13 bases apart. The protocol used for the library was the immunoSEQ multiplex PCR assay. The TCRbeta CDR3 region and adjacent sequences were amplified and sequenced from pancreatic genomic DNA. The published analysis was carried out like this. Productive clonality and productive rearrangement counts were measured along with repertoire diversity, which was expressed as a mean normalized Shannon-Wiener index. The nonparametric Mann-Whitney U test was used to compare repertoire metrics between the control and chronic pancreatitis groups. Shared clonotypes were defined as CDR3beta sequences with identical amino acid composition and length across subjects. TCRdb stores this immuneACCESS table with in-frame sequences only. Part of the clones is absent; in the studies checked, under half of the shortfall reflects unresolved V genes, and no reason is known for the rest. V, J and clone size are those of that table, while D and trimming were read from the DNA. This sample is represented by 6,000 or so clones; around 75% of them were singletons. Clones ranked in the top ten supply around 7.3% of the sample.

The chain is encoded by TRBV2 joined to TRBJ1-1, with TRBD1 perhaps the D gene, on 6 matching bases. The sequence derives from a human donor with chronic pancreatitis. Material for sequencing was pancreas tissue with hereditary chronic pancreatitis. The sequence in DNA is TGTGCCAGCAGTGAGGACAGCATGTGCGCTTTCTTT. It codes for CASSEDSMCAFF. With all but the CDR3 taken from the reference TRBV2 and TRBJ1-1 genes, the full variable domain is: EPEVTQTPSHQVTQMGQEVILRCVPISNHLYFYWYRQILGQKVEFLVSFYNNEISEKSEIFDDQFSVERPDGSNFTLKIRSTKLEDSAMYFCASSEDSMCAFFGQGTRLTVV.